A selection of T cell receptor beta chains follows, all from one sample in a study of T cells in localized non-small cell lung cancer. Assay used: immunoSEQ multiplex PCR; TCRdb lists only in-frame clones, some missing. There are 38,000 or so clones in the sample; approximately 90% occur only once, and around 5.6% lies in the top ten. The material sequenced was peripheral blood mononuclear cells, taken before any cancer treatment. The receptors here all came from a male donor aged 60 or older with stage II lung adenocarcinoma. Both conserved end residues are part of each CDR3. Each record gives: D gene, clone size, V gene, J gene, CDR3 protein, CDR3 DNA. D genes are given only for firm matches. Clone size appears in some rows only: once, few, many, or a class for an expanded clone.

d_gene: NA; abundance: NA; v_gene: TRBV6-6; j_gene: TRBJ2-7; CDR3aa: CASSYEGRYEQYF; CDR3nt: TGTGCCAGCAGTTATGAGGGCCGGTACGAGCAGTACTTC
d_gene: TRBD2; abundance: NA; v_gene: TRBV5-1; j_gene: TRBJ2-1; CDR3aa: CASSPIPAGGGNEQFF; CDR3nt: TGCGCCAGCAGCCCTATTCCAGCGGGAGGTGGCAATGAGCAGTTCTTC
d_gene: TRBD1; abundance: few; v_gene: TRBV6-6; j_gene: TRBJ2-2; CDR3aa: CASRHKTGMLTGELFF; CDR3nt: TGTGCCAGCAGGCACAAGACAGGGATGTTGACCGGGGAGCTGTTTTTT
d_gene: NA; abundance: few; v_gene: TRBV5-5; j_gene: TRBJ2-5; CDR3aa: CASSSGEETQYF; CDR3nt: TGTGCCAGCAGCTCCGGGGAAGAGACCCAGTACTTC
d_gene: TRBD1; abundance: once; v_gene: TRBV28; j_gene: TRBJ2-7; CDR3aa: CASTQQGALHEQYF; CDR3nt: TGTGCCAGCACTCAACAGGGGGCGCTCCACGAGCAGTACTTC
d_gene: NA; abundance: NA; v_gene: TRBV6-6; j_gene: TRBJ2-3; CDR3aa: CASTGRGDTQYF; CDR3nt: TGTGCCTCTACAGGGAGGGGAGATACGCAGTATTTT
d_gene: NA; abundance: NA; v_gene: TRBV28; j_gene: TRBJ1-1; CDR3aa: CASSFSGNTEAFF; CDR3nt: TGTGCCAGCAGTTTCTCCGGGAACACTGAAGCTTTCTTT
d_gene: NA; abundance: NA; v_gene: TRBV9; j_gene: TRBJ2-1; CDR3aa: CASSASAGGYNEQFF; CDR3nt: TGTGCCAGCAGCGCTAGCGCAGGGGGCTACAATGAGCAGTTCTTC
d_gene: NA; abundance: NA; v_gene: TRBV5-1; j_gene: TRBJ2-2; CDR3aa: CASSLAPGELFF; CDR3nt: TGCGCCAGCAGCTTGGCTCCAGGGGAGCTGTTTTTT
d_gene: NA; abundance: NA; v_gene: TRBV5-1; j_gene: TRBJ1-1; CDR3aa: CASSLPGQRAEAFF; CDR3nt: TGCGCCAGCAGCCTCCCCGGACAGAGGGCTGAAGCTTTCTTT
d_gene: NA; abundance: NA; v_gene: TRBV6-1; j_gene: TRBJ2-4; CDR3aa: CASSAKGWDIQYF; CDR3nt: TGTGCCAGCAGTGCAAAGGGGTGGGACATTCAGTACTTC
d_gene: NA; abundance: NA; v_gene: TRBV5-6; j_gene: TRBJ1-1; CDR3aa: CASSRHRGAGAFF; CDR3nt: TGTGCCAGCAGTCGACACCGGGGGGCGGGAGCTTTCTTT
d_gene: NA; abundance: NA; v_gene: TRBV18; j_gene: TRBJ1-3; CDR3aa: CASSYGAQNSGNTIYF; CDR3nt: TGTGCCAGCTCTTACGGTGCGCAAAACTCTGGAAACACCATATATTTT
d_gene: TRBD1; abundance: once; v_gene: TRBV2; j_gene: TRBJ1-2; CDR3aa: CASSRSGQGSYGYTF; CDR3nt: TGTGCCAGCTCCAGGTCGGGACAGGGCAGCTATGGCTACACCTTC
d_gene: NA; abundance: NA; v_gene: TRBV5-1; j_gene: TRBJ1-1; CDR3aa: CASSNLQVNTEAFF; CDR3nt: TGCGCCAGCAGCAACCTACAGGTGAACACTGAAGCTTTCTTT
d_gene: NA; abundance: NA; v_gene: TRBV5-5; j_gene: TRBJ2-2; CDR3aa: CASSLSPRATGELFF; CDR3nt: TGTGCCAGCAGCTTGAGTCCCAGAGCCACCGGGGAGCTGTTTTTT
d_gene: NA; abundance: NA; v_gene: TRBV2; j_gene: TRBJ2-2; CDR3aa: CASSESAYGELFF; CDR3nt: TGTGCCAGCAGTGAGTCGGCATACGGGGAGCTGTTTTTT
d_gene: NA; abundance: NA; v_gene: TRBV7-8; j_gene: TRBJ2-5; CDR3aa: CASSQGARETQYF; CDR3nt: TGTGCCAGCAGCCAGGGCGCCCGGGAGACCCAGTACTTC
d_gene: NA; abundance: NA; v_gene: TRBV2; j_gene: TRBJ2-1; CDR3aa: CASREGASYNEQFF; CDR3nt: TGTGCCAGCAGGGAGGGGGCCTCCTACAATGAGCAGTTCTTC
d_gene: NA; abundance: NA; v_gene: TRBV19; j_gene: TRBJ1-5; CDR3aa: CATSDDRRGPQHF; CDR3nt: TGTGCCACAAGCGACGACCGCAGGGGACCCCAGCATTTT
d_gene: NA; abundance: once; v_gene: TRBV7-2; j_gene: TRBJ1-2; CDR3aa: CASSLDAGQNYGYTF; CDR3nt: TGTGCCAGCAGCCTAGACGCGGGGCAGAACTATGGCTACACCTTC
d_gene: NA; abundance: NA; v_gene: TRBV9; j_gene: TRBJ2-1; CDR3aa: CASSEGPPISYNEQFF; CDR3nt: TGTGCCAGCAGCGAGGGTCCTCCGATTTCCTACAATGAGCAGTTCTTC
d_gene: TRBD2; abundance: NA; v_gene: TRBV4-1; j_gene: TRBJ2-1; CDR3aa: CASSQASGTSGRQQFF; CDR3nt: TGCGCCAGCAGCCAAGCCTCCGGGACTAGCGGGAGACAGCAGTTCTTC
d_gene: TRBD2; abundance: NA; v_gene: TRBV6-1; j_gene: TRBJ2-3; CDR3aa: CASRTGTSGADTQYF; CDR3nt: TGTGCCAGCAGAACCGGGACTAGCGGGGCAGATACGCAGTATTTT
d_gene: NA; abundance: NA; v_gene: TRBV27; j_gene: TRBJ1-2; CDR3aa: CASSPWGPYGYTF; CDR3nt: TGTGCCAGCAGTCCATGGGGGCCCTATGGCTACACCTTC
d_gene: NA; abundance: NA; v_gene: TRBV4-3; j_gene: TRBJ2-5; CDR3aa: CASSQDLTSQETQYF; CDR3nt: TGCGCCAGCAGCCAAGACCTGACTAGCCAAGAGACCCAGTACTTC
d_gene: NA; abundance: NA; v_gene: TRBV5-1; j_gene: TRBJ2-7; CDR3aa: CASSLRGSHEQYF; CDR3nt: TGCGCCAGCAGCTTGAGGGGCTCCCACGAGCAGTACTTC
d_gene: TRBD1; abundance: NA; v_gene: TRBV6-5; j_gene: TRBJ1-2; CDR3aa: CASSRRGLGYGYTF; CDR3nt: TGTGCCAGCTCTCGCAGGGGGCTTGGCTATGGCTACACCTTC
d_gene: TRBD2; abundance: NA; v_gene: TRBV7-8; j_gene: TRBJ2-7; CDR3aa: CASSLDRASGKYEQYF; CDR3nt: TGTGCCAGCAGCTTAGATCGGGCTAGCGGGAAATACGAGCAGTACTTC